A single sample is the source of the 17 T cell receptor beta chains below, sequenced in a study of T-cell reconstitution after alpha-beta-depleted transplantation in children. Unique molecular identifiers were built into the TCRbeta library. TCRdb independently ran MiXCR on the PCR reads; one entry per CDR3 protein. This table holds around 370,000 distinct CDR3 sequences, 10% to 13% found once. Sample: PBMCs from the stem cell graft donor, taken from the stem cell graft. Receptor source: a human donor who donated a stem cell graft to a child with acute lymphoblastic leukemia.

The J gene is TRBJ2-1, the V gene TRBV3-1, with a tentative D call TRBD1 (6 bases). CDR1 and CDR2 from the germline V gene are LGHDT and YNNKEL (reference sequence). V dropped 4 bases and J dropped 7 bases, with 20 bases sitting between them. CDR3 length equals 16 residues. CDR3 loop: CASSPGVLVKPNEQFF. CDR3 coding DNA: TGTGCCAGCAGCCCAGGGGTCCTAGTGAAACCTAATGAGCAGTTCTTC.

The chain links TRBV5-1 to TRBJ2-5; the match to TRBD2 covers 9 bases. The germline V gene encodes CDR1 SGHRS and CDR2 YFSETQ. CDR3 length: 15 amino acids. V was clipped by 3 bases and J by 5 bases; unmatched bases: 8. This chain's CDR3 is CASSSIAGAMETQYF. CDR3 in DNA: TGCGCCAGCAGCTCCATAGCGGGAGCAATGGAGACCCAGTACTTC.

The chain has TRBV7-9 and TRBJ2-5, with 7 bases fitting TRBD1. V shed 2 bases and J 1 base; nucleotides not matched to a gene: 4. The germline gives CDR1 SEHNR, CDR2 FQNEAQ (reference sequence). The CDR3 extends over 15 amino acids. The CDR3 DNA is TGTGCCAGCAGCTTACCCACAGGGGCCCAAGAGACCCAGTACTTC. It codes for CASSLPTGAQETQYF.

This clonotype has only a few counts. The V and J genes are TRBV7-9 and TRBJ1-6, with D unclear. The CDR3 has 14 residues. Germline V gene sequence: CDR1 SEHNR, CDR2 FQNEAQ (reference sequence). V was cut by 5 bases and J by 6 bases, with 11 bases left in between. CDR3 sequence (DNA): TGTGCCAGCAGCCCGACCGGCAGTAATTCACCCCTCCACTTT. Translated: CASSPTGSNSPLHF.

This clonotype was found many times. The V call is TRBV5-1, the J call TRBJ2-1; 10 bases match TRBD2. The length of the CDR3 is 16 residues. Germline CDR1 is SGHRS and CDR2 is YFSETQ. V was pared by 1 base and J by 6 bases, with 7 bases of the junction left unmatched. The DNA for the CDR3 is TGCGCCAGCAGCTTGTTACGGACTAGCGGATCCAATGAGCAGTTCTTC. Translating gives CASSLLRTSGSNEQFF.

The chain uses TRBV5-1 and TRBJ2-1, with TRBD2 as a possible D gene (6 bases). The CDR3 consists of 15 residues. The V end was cut by 4 bases, the J end by 0 bases, with 11 bases between. Germline assignment: CDR1 SGHRS and CDR2 YFSETQ. Written as DNA, the CDR3 is TGCGCCAGCAGCCAACTAGCAACCTCCTACAATGAGCAGTTCTTC. Protein product: CASSQLATSYNEQFF.

This clonotype has at least ten counts. The chain couples TRBV6-5 to TRBJ1-1; 10 nucleotides agree with TRBD1. Germline V lookup: CDR1 MNHEY, CDR2 SVGAGI. The length of the CDR3 is 15 residues. V lost 5 bases to trimming and J lost 3 bases; unmatched junction nucleotides: 6. In DNA form, the CDR3 reads TGTGCCAGCAGTAGTCGACAGGGGGCATACACTGAAGCTTTCTTT. Amino acid sequence: CASSSRQGAYTEAFF.

The V call is TRBV20-1, the J call TRBJ2-2; 8 bases match TRBD2. With V trimmed by 5 bases and J by 5 bases, 10 bases remained unmatched. Per the germline V gene, CDR1 is DFQATT and CDR2 is SNEGSKA (reference sequence). This CDR3 has 15 residues. The CDR3 spells CSAPPAGDGTGELFF. The CDR3 bases are TGCAGTGCTCCCCCAGCGGGAGATGGAACCGGGGAGCTGTTTTTT.

This clonotype was seen many times. This chain links TRBV27 with TRBJ2-4, with D unresolved. Trimming took off 5 bases at V and 1 base at J, with 15 bases between the two ends. CDR1 is MNHEY, CDR2 SMNVEV, per germline (reference sequence). The length of the CDR3 is 16 residues. The CDR3 DNA sequence: TGTGCCAGCAGTGATTTTGATAACTGGGCCAAAAACATTCAGTACTTC. It codes for CASSDFDNWAKNIQYF.

The chain uses TRBV19 and TRBJ2-1; 8 bases match TRBD1. The CDR3 runs to 15 residues. Trimming took 3 bases from V and 7 from J; bases not matched to a gene: 8. The germline gives CDR1 LNHDA, CDR2 SQIVND (reference sequence). The CDR3 is CASSMGRGLPNEQFF. Here the CDR3 DNA reads TGTGCCAGTAGTATGGGCAGGGGGCTTCCTAATGAGCAGTTCTTC.

V usage is TRBV11-2 and J usage is TRBJ2-7; the match to TRBD2 covers 12 bases. Trimming cost V 1 base and J 6 bases; bases outside gene matches: 13. CDR1 is SGHAT, CDR2 FQNNGV, per germline. This CDR3 is 18 amino acids long. The CDR3 sequence: CASSLGTSGTPWNSEQYF. CDR3 sequence (DNA): TGTGCCAGCAGCTTAGGGACTAGCGGGACTCCTTGGAACTCCGAGCAGTACTTC.

This clonotype was detected ten times or more. This chain uses TRBV15 with TRBJ1-3; D is perhaps TRBD1 (5 bases). V was shortened by 2 bases and J by 5 bases, with 13 bases between the two germline ends. The CDR3 is made up of 15 amino acids. The germline CDR1 and CDR2 sequences are LNHNV and YYDKDF (reference sequence). CDR3 in amino acids: CATSRRQPGRNTIYF. CDR3 bases: TGTGCCACCAGCAGAAGACAGCCCGGAAGAAACACCATATATTTT.

The sample holds a few counts of this clonotype. The chain recombines TRBV5-5 with TRBJ2-1; 9 nucleotides line up with TRBD1. CDR3 size: 13 residues. After removal of 4 bases from V and 10 bases from J, the junction contained 6 bases not matched to a gene. CDR1 SGHKS and CDR2 YYEKEE come from the germline V gene (reference sequence). In nucleotides, the CDR3 is TGTGCCAGCAGCCCCATCGGGACAGGGGAGCAGTTCTTC. Translated: CASSPIGTGEQFF.

This clonotype came up a few times. In DNA form, the CDR3 reads TGCGCCAGCAGCCAAGAAGGTTCAGGGGGCTACGAGCAGTACTTC. Its translation: CASSQEGSGGYEQYF. The genes are TRBV4-3 and TRBJ2-7, with 7 nucleotides matching TRBD1. Germline values: CDR1 LGHNA, CDR2 YSLEER. V trimming: 0 bases; J trimming: 3 bases; junction bases outside the gene matches: 5. The CDR3 is made up of 15 amino acids.

This clonotype has only one observation. The rearrangement links TRBV3-1 to TRBJ2-5; no clear D. CDR1 LGHDT and CDR2 YNNKEL come from the germline V gene (reference sequence). CDR3 size: 14 residues. The V end lost 0 bases, the J end lost 4 bases, and 9 bases lay between the germline ends. The CDR3 region is CASSQDPNTETQYF. The DNA of the CDR3 is TGTGCCAGCAGCCAAGACCCAAACACAGAGACCCAGTACTTC.

The chain has TRBV5-5 and TRBJ2-1; 9 positions match TRBD1. After removal of 3 bases from V and 3 bases from J, the junction contained 4 bases not matched to a gene. The germline CDR1 and CDR2 sequences are SGHKS and YYEKEE (reference sequence). This CDR3 is 15 amino acids long. The CDR3 nucleotides read TGTGCCAGCAGCTCGGGGACAGGGAACTACAATGAGCAGTTCTTC. Protein product: CASSSGTGNYNEQFF.

In regard to this clonotype: One base away lies a much larger clone, so this may be a sequencing read error. J is TRBJ1-1 and V is TRBV5-1; no firm D call. V lost 2 bases and J lost 1, with 12 bases in between. This CDR3 has 15 amino acids. Germline V gives CDR1 SGHRS, CDR2 YFSETQ. The CDR3 DNA reads as TGCGCCAGCAGCTTCCTGGGGTCCACGAACACTGAAGCTTTCTTT. Translation: CASSFLGSTNTEAFF.